The present T cell receptor (beta chain) was sequenced within a study of blood T cell repertoires in COVID-19. Study as a whole: The United States, Italy and Spain provided the acute and convalescent COVID-19 samples. Sources were T cells, B-cell-depleted T cells, or PBMCs; the material itself was cDNA or gDNA.

Original processing notes: Amplification from reference gene primers served as the basis for estimated nucleated cell counts. Sequencing used immunoSEQ multiplex PCR; TCRdb keeps in-frame clones, though not all of them. The V and J calls and clone size were taken over from that table, and D and trimming were inferred from the DNA. The sample records approximately 200,000 clones, 88% being singletons. Germline V lookup: CDR1 SQVTM, CDR2 ANQGSEA. The CDR3 extends over 15 amino acids. V was pared by 0 bases and J by 1 base, with 11 bases between. This chain joins TRBV29-1 and TRBJ2-3, with D possibly being TRBD2 (6 bases). Material for sequencing was peripheral blood. This sequence was found in a woman aged 60-70 years with acute or convalescent COVID-19. The CDR3 nucleotides read TGCAGCGTTGAAGATGCGGCTAGCGGCACAGATACGCAGTATTTT. Amino acids: CSVEDAASGTDTQYF.